This TCR beta chain was sequenced for a study of a mutant IDH1 vaccine in newly diagnosed glioma. Trimming took 2 bases from V and 0 from J, leaving 5 bases between them. This CDR3 region has 14 residues. Germline CDR1 reads KGHSH; CDR2 reads LQKENI. Worth noting for this clone: Antigen specificity is unknown.

Stated time point: week 35, safety follow-up. All doses held 300 ug of mutant IDH1 20-mer peptide, with topical imiquimod. Produced via immunoSEQ multiplex PCR; TCRdb's table is partial and in-frame only. The table includes more than 25,000 clones, roughly 80% detected once. Sequenced here: PBMCs, sampled from a glioma patient whose treatment included an IDH1 peptide vaccine. This receptor was taken from a woman aged 25-40 years with glioma. Some clones in this sample may be carry-over from other donors' samples. The rearrangement joins TRBV18 to TRBJ1-3; D remains unclear. CDR3 protein: CASSPGHSGNTIYF. CDR3 DNA sequence: TGTGCCAGCTCACCAGGGCACTCTGGAAACACCATATATTTT.